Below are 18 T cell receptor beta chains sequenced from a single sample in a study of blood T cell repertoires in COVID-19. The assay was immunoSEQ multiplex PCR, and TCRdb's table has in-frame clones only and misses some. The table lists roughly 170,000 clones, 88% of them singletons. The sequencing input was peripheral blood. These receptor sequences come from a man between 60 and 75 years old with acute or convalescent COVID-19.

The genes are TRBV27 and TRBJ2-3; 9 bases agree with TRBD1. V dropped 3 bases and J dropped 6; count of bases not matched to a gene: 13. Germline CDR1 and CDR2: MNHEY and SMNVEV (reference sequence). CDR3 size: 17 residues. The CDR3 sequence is CASSFLGTGKNSDTQYF. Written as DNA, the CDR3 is TGTGCCAGCAGTTTCCTGGGGACAGGGAAAAATTCTGATACGCAGTATTTT.

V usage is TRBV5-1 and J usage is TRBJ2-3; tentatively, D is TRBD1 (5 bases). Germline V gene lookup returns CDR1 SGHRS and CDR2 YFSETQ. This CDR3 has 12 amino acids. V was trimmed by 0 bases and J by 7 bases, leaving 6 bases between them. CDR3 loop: CASSLEGNTQYF. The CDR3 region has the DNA TGCGCCAGCAGCTTGGAGGGGAATACGCAGTATTTT.

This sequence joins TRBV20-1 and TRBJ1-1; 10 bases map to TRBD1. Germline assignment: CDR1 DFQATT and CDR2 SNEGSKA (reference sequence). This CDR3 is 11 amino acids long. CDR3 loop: CRSGTGVEAFF. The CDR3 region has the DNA TGCAGGTCGGGGACAGGGGTTGAAGCTTTCTTT.

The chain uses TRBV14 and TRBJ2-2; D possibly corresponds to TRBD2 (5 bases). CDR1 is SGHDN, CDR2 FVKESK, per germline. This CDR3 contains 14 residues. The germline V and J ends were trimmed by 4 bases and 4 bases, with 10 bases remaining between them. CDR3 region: CASSLRTVTGELFF. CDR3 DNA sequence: TGTGCCAGCAGCCTCCGGACTGTCACCGGGGAGCTGTTTTTT.

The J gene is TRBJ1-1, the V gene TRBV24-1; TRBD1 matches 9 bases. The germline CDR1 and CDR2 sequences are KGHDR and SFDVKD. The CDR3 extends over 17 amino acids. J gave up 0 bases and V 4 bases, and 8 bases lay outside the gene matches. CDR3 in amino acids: CATSESGTGYMNTEAFF. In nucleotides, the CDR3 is TGTGCCACCAGTGAATCCGGGACAGGGTACATGAACACTGAAGCTTTCTTT.

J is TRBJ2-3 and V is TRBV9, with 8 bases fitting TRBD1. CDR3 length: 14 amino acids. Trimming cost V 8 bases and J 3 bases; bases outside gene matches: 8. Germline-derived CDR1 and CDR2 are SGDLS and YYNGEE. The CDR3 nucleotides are TGTGCCAGTAACGAGGACAGGGAAACAGATACGCAGTATTTT. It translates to CASNEDRETDTQYF.

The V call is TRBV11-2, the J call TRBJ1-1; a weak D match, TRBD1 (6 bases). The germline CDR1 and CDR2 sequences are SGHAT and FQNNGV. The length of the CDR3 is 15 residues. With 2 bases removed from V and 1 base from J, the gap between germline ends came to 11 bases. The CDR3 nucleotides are TGTGCCAGCAGCTTATTCCCCAGGGGGAACACTGAAGCTTTCTTT. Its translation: CASSLFPRGNTEAFF.

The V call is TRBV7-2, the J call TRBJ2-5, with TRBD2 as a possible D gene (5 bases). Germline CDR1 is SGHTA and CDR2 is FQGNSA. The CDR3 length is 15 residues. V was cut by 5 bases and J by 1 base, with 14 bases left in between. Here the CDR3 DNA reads TGTGCCAGCAGCAGCCTAGCTTGGCTCCAAGAGACCCAGTACTTC. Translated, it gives CASSSLAWLQETQYF.

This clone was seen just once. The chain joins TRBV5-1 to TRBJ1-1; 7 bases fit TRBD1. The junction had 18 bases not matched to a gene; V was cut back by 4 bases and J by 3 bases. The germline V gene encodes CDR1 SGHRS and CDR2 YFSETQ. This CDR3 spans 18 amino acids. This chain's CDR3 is CASSQRGPTGIIDTEAFF. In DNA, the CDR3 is TGCGCCAGCAGCCAGAGGGGTCCGACAGGGATCATCGACACTGAAGCTTTCTTT. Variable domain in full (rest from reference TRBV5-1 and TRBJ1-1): KAGVTQTPRYLIKTRGQQVTLSCSPISGHRSVSWYQQTPGQGLQFLFEYFSETQRNKGNFPGRFSGRQFSNSRSEMNVSTLELGDSALYLCASSQRGPTGIIDTEAFFGQGTRLTVV.

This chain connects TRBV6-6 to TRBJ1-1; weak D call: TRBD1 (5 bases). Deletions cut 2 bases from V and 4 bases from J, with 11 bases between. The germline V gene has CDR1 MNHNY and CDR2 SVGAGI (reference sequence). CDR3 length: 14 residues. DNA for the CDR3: TGTGCCAGCAGTTACCATCCCCAGGGCACTGAAGCTTTCTTT. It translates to CASSYHPQGTEAFF.

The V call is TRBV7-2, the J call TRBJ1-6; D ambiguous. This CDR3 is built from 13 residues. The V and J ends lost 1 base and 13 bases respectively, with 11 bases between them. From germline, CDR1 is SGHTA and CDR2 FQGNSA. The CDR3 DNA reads TGTGCCAGCAGCTTAGTGGCCCGAGGGCCCCTCCACTTT. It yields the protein CASSLVARGPLHF.

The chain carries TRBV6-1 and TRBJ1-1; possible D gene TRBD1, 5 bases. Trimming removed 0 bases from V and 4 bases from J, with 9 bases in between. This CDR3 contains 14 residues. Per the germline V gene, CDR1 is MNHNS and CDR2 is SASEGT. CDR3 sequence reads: CASSEAATATEAFF. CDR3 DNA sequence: TGTGCCAGCAGTGAAGCTGCGACAGCCACTGAAGCTTTCTTT.

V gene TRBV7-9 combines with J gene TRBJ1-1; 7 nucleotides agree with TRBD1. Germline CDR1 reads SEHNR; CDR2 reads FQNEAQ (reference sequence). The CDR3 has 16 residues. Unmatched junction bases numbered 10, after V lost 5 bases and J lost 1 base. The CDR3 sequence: CASSPEVGQQNTEAFF. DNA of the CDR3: TGTGCCAGCAGCCCCGAGGTGGGACAGCAGAACACTGAAGCTTTCTTT.

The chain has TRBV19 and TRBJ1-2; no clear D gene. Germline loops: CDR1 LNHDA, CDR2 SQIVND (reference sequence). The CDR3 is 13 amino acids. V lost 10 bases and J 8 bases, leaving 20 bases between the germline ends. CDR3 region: CATQKAGPTGYTF. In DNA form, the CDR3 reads TGTGCCACTCAAAAGGCGGGCCCCACCGGCTACACCTTC.

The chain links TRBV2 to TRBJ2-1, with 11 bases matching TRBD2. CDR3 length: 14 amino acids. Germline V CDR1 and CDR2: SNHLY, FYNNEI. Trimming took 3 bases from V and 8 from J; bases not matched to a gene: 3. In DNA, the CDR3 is TGTGCCAGCAGTGACACTAGCGGGGGCGATGAGCAGTTCTTC. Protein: CASSDTSGGDEQFF.

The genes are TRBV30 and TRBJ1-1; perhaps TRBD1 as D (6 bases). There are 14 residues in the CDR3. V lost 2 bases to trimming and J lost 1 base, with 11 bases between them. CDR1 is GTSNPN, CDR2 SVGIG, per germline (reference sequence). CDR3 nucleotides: TGTGCCTGGAGTATTTGGACAGAGAACACTGAAGCTTTCTTT. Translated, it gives CAWSIWTENTEAFF.

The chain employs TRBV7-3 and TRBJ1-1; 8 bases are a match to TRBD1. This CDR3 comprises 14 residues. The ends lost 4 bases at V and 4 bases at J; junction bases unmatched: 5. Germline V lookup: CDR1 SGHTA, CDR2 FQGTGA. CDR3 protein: CASSSQGAGTEAFF. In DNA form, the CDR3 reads TGTGCCAGCAGCTCCCAGGGGGCAGGCACTGAAGCTTTCTTT. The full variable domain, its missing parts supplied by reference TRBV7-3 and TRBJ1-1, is GAGVSQTPSNKVTEKGKYVELRCDPISGHTALYWYRQSLGQGPEFLIYFQGTGAADDSGLPNDRFFAVRPEGSVSTLKIQRTERGDSAVYLCASSSQGAGTEAFFGQGTRLTVV.

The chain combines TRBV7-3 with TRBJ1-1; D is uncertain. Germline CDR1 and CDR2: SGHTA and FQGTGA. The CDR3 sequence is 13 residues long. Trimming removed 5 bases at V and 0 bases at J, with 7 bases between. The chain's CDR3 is CASSRLMNTEAFF. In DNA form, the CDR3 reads TGTGCCAGCAGCCGACTCATGAACACTGAAGCTTTCTTT. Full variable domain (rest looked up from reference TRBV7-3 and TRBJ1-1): GAGVSQTPSNKVTEKGKYVELRCDPISGHTALYWYRQSLGQGPEFLIYFQGTGAADDSGLPNDRFFAVRPEGSVSTLKIQRTERGDSAVYLCASSRLMNTEAFFGQGTRLTVV.